This T cell receptor (beta chain) was documented in a study of CD8+CD57+ T cells in acquired aplastic anemia. Overall study results and limits: For CD8+ Simpson's diversity, patients and controls showed no significant difference.

Genomic DNA templated the TCR beta VDJ and CDR3 profiling. TCRdb re-called the reads with MiXCR, one entry per CDR3 protein. The data show about 190,000 distinct CDR3 sequences, more than 45% seen once. About this clonotype itself: Its specificity is not known.

Only patients with CD8+CD57+ cell expansion on flow cytometry were chosen for sequencing. Patients were untreated when blood was sampled. Trimming took 5 bases from V and 1 from J, leaving 12 bases between them. The CDR3 loop spans 15 amino acids. Germline CDR1 is SGHKS and CDR2 is YYEKEE (reference sequence). The material sequenced was sorted CD4+, CD8+, or CD8+CD57+ T cells (not recorded which) from PBMCs. The chain has TRBV5-5 and TRBJ2-2; either TRBD1 or TRBD2 may supply D (5 bases each). This sequence was found in a human donor with aplastic anemia. The CDR3 region has the DNA TGTGCCAGCAGGGGACGACAGCAGAACACCGGGGAGCTGTTTTTT. Protein: CASRGRQQNTGELFF.